This paragraph reports one T cell receptor (beta chain). Its target is not known. This record belongs to a study of monozygotic twins with cystic fibrosis. Study background: With about 15 PCR cycles, barcoded libraries came from around 2.9 micrograms of fragmented DNA.

Findings and limits, study-wide: Low clonality (median roughly 0.01) suggested a mostly naive repertoire. Unrelated CF individuals shared fewer identical clonotypes than monozygotic CF twins.

The germline V gene encodes CDR1 SGHTA and CDR2 FQGNSA. V lost 5 bases, J lost 4 bases, and 6 bases lay in between. The length of the CDR3 is 12 residues. TCRdb's copy holds only in-frame clones and misses some; the assay was immunoSEQ multiplex PCR. The data show more than 12,000 clones, about 85% seen once. The chain combines TRBV7-2 with TRBJ2-1; D is undetermined. The clonotype comes from a boy aged 10-17 years with cystic fibrosis. Input material: blood. CDR3 sequence (DNA): TGTGCCAGCAGCCTTGGGTACAATGAGCAGTTCTTC. Translating gives CASSLGYNEQFF.